This paragraph reports one T cell receptor beta chain. Libraries were prepared by immunoSEQ multiplex PCR; TCRdb keeps only in-frame clonotypes and omits some of them. The table records roughly 2.2 million clones, approximately 90% of them present only once. This sample stems from a study of shared clonotypes between healthy human individuals. V dropped 3 bases and J dropped 4 bases, with 15 bases sitting between them. CDR3 length: 15 amino acids. Looked up from germline, CDR1 is LNHDA and CDR2 is SQIVND (reference sequence). This TCR came from a man between 18 and 29 years old in good health. Some clones in this sample may be carry-over from other donors' samples. Material: naive CD4+ T cells from PBMCs. The subset was: CD45RA+ positively selected. V gene TRBV19 combines with J gene TRBJ1-2; D call uncertain. The CDR3 protein is CASSIEGPRSYGYTF. DNA for the CDR3: TGTGCCAGTAGTATCGAAGGTCCGCGGAGCTATGGCTACACCTTC. The whole variable domain, filled in from reference TRBV19 and TRBJ1-2, reads DGGITQSPKYLFRKEGQNVTLSCEQNLNHDAMYWYRQDPGQGLRLIYYSQIVNDFQKGDIAEGYSVSREKKESFPLTVTSAQKNPTAFYLCASSIEGPRSYGYTFGSGTRLTVV.